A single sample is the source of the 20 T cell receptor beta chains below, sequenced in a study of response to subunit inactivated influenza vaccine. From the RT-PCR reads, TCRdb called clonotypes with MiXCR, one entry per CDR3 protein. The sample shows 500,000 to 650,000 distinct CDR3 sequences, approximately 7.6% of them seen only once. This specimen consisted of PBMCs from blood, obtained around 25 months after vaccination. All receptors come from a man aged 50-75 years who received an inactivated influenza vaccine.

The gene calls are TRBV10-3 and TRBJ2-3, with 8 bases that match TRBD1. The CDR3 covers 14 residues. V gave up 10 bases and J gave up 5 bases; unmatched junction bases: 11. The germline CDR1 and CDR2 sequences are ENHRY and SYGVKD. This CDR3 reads CASRLQGAGDTQYF. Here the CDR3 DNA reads TGTGCCAGCAGGCTGCAGGGGGCTGGAGATACGCAGTATTTT.

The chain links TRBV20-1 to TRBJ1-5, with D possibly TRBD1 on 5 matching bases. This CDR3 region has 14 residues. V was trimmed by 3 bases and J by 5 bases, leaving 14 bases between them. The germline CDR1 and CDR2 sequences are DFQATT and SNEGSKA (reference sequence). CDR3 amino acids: CSARSGTGDQPQHF. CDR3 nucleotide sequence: TGCAGTGCTAGGTCCGGGACCGGCGATCAGCCCCAGCATTTT.

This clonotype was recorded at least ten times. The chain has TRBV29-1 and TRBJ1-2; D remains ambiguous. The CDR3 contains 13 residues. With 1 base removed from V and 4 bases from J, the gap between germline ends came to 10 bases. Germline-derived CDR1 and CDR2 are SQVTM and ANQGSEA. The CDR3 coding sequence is TGCAGCGTTGAAGGGGCAGGCGCCTATGGCTACACCTTC. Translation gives CSVEGAGAYGYTF. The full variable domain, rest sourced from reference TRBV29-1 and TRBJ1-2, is SAVISQKPSRDICQRGTSLTIQCQVDSQVTMMFWYRQQPGQSLTLIATANQGSEATYESGFVIDKFPISRPNLTFSTLTVSNMSPEDSSIYLCSVEGAGAYGYTFGSGTRLTVV.

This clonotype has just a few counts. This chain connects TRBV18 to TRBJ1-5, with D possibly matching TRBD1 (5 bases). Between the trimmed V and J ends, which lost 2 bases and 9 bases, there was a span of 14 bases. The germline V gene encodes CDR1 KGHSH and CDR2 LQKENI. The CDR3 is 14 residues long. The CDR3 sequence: CASSPDPRGGPQHF. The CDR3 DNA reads TGTGCCAGCTCACCAGATCCTCGGGGGGGGCCCCAGCATTTT.

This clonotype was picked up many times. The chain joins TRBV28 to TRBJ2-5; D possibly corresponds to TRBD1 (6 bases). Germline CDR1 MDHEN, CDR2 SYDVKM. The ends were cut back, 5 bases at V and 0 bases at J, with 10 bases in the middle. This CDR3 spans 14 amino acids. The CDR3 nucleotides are TGTGCCAGCAGTCAGGGGTTTTACCAAGAGACCCAGTACTTC. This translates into CASSQGFYQETQYF.

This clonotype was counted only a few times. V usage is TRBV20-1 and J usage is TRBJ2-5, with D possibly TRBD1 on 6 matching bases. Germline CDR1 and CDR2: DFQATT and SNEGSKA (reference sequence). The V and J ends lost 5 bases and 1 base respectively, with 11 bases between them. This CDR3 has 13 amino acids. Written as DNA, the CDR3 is TGCAGTGCTTGCAGGACAGCCCAAGAGACCCAGTACTTC. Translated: CSACRTAQETQYF.

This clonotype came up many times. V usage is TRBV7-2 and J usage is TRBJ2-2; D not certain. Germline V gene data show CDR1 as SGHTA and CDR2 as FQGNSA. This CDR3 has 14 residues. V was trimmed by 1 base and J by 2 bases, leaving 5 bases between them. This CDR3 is CASSLDPNTGELFF. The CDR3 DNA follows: TGTGCCAGCAGCTTAGACCCCAACACCGGGGAGCTGTTTTTT.

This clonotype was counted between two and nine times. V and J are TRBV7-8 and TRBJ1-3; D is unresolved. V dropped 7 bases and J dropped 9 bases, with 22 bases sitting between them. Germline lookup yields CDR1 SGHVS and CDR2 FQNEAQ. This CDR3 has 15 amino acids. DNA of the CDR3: TGTGCCAGCACTTGGGCGGTCAACTCTGGATGCACCATATATTTT. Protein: CASTWAVNSGCTIYF.

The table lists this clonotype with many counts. The CDR3, as DNA: TGTGCCAGCAGCGAGTATAGCGGGAGCTCCTACGAGCAGTACTTC. It is translated as CASSEYSGSSYEQYF. The chain has TRBV7-2 and TRBJ2-7; 9 positions match TRBD2. CDR1 and CDR2 (germline): SGHTA, FQGNSA. Unmatched junction bases numbered 5, after V lost 5 bases and J lost 0 bases. CDR3 length equals 15 residues.

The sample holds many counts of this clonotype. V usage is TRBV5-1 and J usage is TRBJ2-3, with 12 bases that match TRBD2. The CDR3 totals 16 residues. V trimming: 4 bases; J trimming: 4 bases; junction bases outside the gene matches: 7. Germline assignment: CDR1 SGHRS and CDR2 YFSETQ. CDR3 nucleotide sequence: TGCGCCAGCAGCCAAAGACTAGCGGGAGTTTCAGATACGCAGTATTTT. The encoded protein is CASSQRLAGVSDTQYF.

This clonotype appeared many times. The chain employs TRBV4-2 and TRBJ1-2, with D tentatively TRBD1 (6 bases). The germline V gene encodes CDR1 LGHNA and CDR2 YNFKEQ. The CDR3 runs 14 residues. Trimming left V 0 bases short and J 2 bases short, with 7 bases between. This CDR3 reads CASSQEQGNYGYTF. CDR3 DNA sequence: TGTGCCAGCAGCCAAGAACAGGGAAACTATGGCTACACCTTC.

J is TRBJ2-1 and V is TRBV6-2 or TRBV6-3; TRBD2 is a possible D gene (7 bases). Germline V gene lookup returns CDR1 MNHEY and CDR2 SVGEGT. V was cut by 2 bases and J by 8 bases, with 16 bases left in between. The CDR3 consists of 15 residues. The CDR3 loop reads CASSYGGRGVDEQFF. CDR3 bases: TGTGCCAGCAGTTACGGTGGGAGGGGGGTTGATGAGCAGTTCTTC.

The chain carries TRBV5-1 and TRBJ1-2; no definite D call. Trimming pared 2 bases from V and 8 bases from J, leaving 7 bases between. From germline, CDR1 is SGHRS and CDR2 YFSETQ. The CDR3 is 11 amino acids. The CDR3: CASSFGRGYTF. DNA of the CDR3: TGCGCCAGCAGCTTCGGGAGGGGCTACACCTTC.

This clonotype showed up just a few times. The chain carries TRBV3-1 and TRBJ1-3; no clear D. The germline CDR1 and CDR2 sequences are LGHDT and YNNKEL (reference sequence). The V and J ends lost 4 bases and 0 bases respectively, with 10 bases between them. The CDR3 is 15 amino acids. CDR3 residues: CASSLDITSGNTIYF. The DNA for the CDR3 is TGTGCCAGCAGCCTTGACATCACCTCTGGAAACACCATATATTTT.

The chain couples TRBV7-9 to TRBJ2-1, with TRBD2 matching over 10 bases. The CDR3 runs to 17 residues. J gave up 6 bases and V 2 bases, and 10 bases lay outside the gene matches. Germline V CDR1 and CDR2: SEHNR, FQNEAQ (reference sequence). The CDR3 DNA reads TGTGCCAGCAGCTTAAATCCAGCGGGAGGGTCTACCAATGAGCAGTTCTTC. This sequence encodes CASSLNPAGGSTNEQFF.

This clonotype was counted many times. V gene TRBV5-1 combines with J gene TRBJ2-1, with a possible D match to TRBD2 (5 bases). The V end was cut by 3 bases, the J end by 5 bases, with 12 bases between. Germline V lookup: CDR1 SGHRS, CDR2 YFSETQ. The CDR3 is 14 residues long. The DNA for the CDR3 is TGCGCCAGCAGCTCCGGGATGCAAAACAATGAGCAGTTCTTC. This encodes CASSSGMQNNEQFF. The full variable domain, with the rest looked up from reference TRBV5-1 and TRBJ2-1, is KAGVTQTPRYLIKTRGQQVTLSCSPISGHRSVSWYQQTPGQGLQFLFEYFSETQRNKGNFPGRFSGRQFSNSRSEMNVSTLELGDSALYLCASSSGMQNNEQFFGPGTRLTVL.

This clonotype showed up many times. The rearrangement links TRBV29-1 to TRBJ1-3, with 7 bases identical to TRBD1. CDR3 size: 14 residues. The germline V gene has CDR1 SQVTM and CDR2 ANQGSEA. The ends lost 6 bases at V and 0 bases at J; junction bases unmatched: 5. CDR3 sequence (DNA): TGCAGCGTCCAACGGGACAGCTCTGGAAACACCATATATTTT. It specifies CSVQRDSSGNTIYF. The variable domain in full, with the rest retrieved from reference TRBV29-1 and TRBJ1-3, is SAVISQKPSRDICQRGTSLTIQCQVDSQVTMMFWYRQQPGQSLTLIATANQGSEATYESGFVIDKFPISRPNLTFSTLTVSNMSPEDSSIYLCSVQRDSSGNTIYFGEGSWLTVV.

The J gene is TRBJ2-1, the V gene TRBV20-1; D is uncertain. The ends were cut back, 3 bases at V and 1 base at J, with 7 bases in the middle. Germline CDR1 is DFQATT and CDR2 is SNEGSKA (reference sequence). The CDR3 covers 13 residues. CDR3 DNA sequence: TGCAGTGCTAGGGCGGAATCCTACAATGAGCAGTTCTTC. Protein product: CSARAESYNEQFF.

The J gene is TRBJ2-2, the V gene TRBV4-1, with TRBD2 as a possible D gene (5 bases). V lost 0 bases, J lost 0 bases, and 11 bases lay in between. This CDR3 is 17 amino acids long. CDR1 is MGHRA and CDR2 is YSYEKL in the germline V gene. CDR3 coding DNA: TGCGCCAGCAGCCAAGATGGACGGGGAGCGAACACCGGGGAGCTGTTTTTT. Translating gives CASSQDGRGANTGELFF.

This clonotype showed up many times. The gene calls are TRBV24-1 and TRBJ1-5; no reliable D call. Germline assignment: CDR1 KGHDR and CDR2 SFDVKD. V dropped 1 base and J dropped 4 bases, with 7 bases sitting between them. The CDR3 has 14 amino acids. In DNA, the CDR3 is TGTGCCACCAGTGATTTCAGGCGGAATCAGCCCCAGCATTTT. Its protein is CATSDFRRNQPQHF.